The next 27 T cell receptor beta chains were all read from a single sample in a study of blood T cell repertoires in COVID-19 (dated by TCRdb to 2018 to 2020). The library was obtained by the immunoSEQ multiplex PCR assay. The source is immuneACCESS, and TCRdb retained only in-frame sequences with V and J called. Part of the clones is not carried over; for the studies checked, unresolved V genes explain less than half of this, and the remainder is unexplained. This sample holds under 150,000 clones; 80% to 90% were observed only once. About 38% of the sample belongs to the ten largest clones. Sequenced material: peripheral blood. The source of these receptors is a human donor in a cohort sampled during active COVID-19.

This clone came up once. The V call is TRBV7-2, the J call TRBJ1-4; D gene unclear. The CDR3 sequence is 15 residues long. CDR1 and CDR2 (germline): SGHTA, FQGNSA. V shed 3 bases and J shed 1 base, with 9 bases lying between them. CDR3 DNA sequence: TGTGCCAGCAGCTTCGGGCGGGAAACTAATGAAAAACTGTTTTTT. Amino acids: CASSFGRETNEKLFF.

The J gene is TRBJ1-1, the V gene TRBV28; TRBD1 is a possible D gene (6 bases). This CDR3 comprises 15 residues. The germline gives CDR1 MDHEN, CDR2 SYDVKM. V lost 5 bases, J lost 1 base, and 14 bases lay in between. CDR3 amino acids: CASSTPSGQNTEAFF. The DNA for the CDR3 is TGTGCCAGCAGTACTCCTTCGGGACAGAACACTGAAGCTTTCTTT.

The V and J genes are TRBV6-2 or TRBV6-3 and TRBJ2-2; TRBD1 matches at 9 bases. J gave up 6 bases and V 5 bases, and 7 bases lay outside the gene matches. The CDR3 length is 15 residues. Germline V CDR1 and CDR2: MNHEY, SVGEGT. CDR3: CASSTGQGTAGELFF. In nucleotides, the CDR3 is TGTGCCAGCAGTACCGGACAGGGGACGGCCGGGGAGCTGTTTTTT.

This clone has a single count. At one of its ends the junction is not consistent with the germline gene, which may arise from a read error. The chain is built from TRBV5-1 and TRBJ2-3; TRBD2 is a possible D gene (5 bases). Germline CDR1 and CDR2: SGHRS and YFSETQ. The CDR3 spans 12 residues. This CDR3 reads CASTLGRDTQYF. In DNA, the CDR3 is TGCGCCAGCACCTTGGGGAGAGATACGCAGTATTTT.

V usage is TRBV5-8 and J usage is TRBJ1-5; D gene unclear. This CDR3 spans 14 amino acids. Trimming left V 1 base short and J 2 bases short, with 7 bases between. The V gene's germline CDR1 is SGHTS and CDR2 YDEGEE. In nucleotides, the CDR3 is TGTGCCAGCAGCTTGCTGGCGGGCAATCAGCCCCAGCATTTT. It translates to CASSLLAGNQPQHF.

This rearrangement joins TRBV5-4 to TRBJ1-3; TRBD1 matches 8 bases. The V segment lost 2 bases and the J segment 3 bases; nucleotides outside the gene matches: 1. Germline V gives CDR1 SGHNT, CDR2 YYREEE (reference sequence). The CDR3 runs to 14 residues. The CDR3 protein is CASSFGQGGNTIYF. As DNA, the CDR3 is TGTGCCAGCAGCTTCGGACAGGGTGGAAACACCATATATTTT.

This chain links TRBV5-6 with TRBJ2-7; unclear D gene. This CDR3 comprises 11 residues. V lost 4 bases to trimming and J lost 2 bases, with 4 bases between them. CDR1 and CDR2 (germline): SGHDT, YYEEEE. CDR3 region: CASSNTYEQYF. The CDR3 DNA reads TGTGCCAGCAGCAACACCTACGAGCAGTACTTC. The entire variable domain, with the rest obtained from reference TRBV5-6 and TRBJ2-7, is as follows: DAGVTQSPTHLIKTRGQQVTLRCSPKSGHDTVSWYQQALGQGPQFIFQYYEEEERQRGNFPDRFSGHQFPNYSSELNVNALLLGDSALYLCASSNTYEQYFGPGTRLTVT.

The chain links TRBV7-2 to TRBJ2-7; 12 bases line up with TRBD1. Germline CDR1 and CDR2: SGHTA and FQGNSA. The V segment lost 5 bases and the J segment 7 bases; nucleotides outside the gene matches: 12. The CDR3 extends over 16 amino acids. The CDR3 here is CASSRSPGQGAREQYF. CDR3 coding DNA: TGTGCCAGCAGCCGCTCACCGGGACAGGGGGCGAGGGAGCAGTACTTC.

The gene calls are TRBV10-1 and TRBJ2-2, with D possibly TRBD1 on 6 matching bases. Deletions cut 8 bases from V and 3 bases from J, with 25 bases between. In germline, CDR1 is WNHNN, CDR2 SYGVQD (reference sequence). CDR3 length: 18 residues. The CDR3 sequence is CASSPDPPRPGDTGELFF. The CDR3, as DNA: TGCGCCAGCTCCCCCGACCCCCCCCGGCCAGGGGACACCGGGGAGCTGTTTTTT.

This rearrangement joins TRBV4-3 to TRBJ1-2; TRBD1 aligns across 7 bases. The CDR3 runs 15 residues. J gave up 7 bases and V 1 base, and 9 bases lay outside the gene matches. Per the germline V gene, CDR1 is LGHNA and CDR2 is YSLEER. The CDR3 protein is CASSQVNRGGGGYTF. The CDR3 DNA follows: TGCGCCAGCAGCCAAGTAAACAGGGGAGGTGGTGGCTACACCTTC.

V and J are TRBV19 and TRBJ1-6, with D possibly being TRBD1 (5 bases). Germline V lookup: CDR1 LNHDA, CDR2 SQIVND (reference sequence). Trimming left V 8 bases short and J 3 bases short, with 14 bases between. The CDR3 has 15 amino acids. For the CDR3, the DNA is TGTGCCAGTTCCAGGGTAATTGGCTATAATTCACCCCTCCACTTT. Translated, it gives CASSRVIGYNSPLHF.

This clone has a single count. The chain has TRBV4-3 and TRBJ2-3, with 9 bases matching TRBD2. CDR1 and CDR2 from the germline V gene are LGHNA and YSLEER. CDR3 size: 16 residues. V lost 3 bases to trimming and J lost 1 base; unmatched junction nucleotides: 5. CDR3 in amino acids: CASSQVAGARTDTQYF. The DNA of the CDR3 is TGCGCCAGCAGCCAGGTAGCGGGGGCCCGCACAGATACGCAGTATTTT.

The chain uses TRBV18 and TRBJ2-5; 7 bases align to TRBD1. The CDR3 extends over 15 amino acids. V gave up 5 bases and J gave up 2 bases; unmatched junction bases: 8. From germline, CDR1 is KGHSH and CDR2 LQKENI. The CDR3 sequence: CASSANPGQQETQYF. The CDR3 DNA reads TGTGCCAGCTCAGCGAACCCGGGACAGCAAGAGACCCAGTACTTC.

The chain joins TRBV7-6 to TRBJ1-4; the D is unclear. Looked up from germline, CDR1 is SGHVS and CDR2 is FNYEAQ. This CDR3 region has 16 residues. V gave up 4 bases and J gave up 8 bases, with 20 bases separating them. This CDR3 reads CASSSSGPIKEEKLFF. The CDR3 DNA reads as TGTGCCAGCAGCTCCTCGGGTCCGATTAAGGAGGAAAAACTGTTTTTT.

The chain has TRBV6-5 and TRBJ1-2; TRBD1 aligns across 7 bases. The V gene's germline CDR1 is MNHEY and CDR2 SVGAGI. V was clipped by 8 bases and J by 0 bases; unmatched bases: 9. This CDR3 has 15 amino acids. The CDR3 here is CASGPGQPSNYGYTF. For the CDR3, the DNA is TGTGCCAGCGGCCCGGGACAGCCTTCTAACTATGGCTACACCTTC.

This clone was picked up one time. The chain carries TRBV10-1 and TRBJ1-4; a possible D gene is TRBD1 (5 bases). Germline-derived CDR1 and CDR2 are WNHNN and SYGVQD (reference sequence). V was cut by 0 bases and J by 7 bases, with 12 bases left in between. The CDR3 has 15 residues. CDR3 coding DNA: TGCGCCAGCAGTGAGTCGACCGGGGGAGGTGAAAAACTGTTTTTT. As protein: CASSESTGGGEKLFF.

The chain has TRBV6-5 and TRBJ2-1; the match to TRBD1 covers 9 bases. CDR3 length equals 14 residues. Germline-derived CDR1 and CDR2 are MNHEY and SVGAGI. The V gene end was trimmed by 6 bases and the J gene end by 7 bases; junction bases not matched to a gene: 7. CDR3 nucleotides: TGTGCCAGCAGGGGGACAGGGCCAGGGAATGAGCAGTTCTTC. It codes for CASRGTGPGNEQFF.

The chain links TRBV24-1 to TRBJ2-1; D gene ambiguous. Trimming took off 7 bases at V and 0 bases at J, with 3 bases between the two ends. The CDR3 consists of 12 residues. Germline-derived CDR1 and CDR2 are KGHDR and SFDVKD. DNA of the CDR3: TGTGCCACCAGCGGCTCCTACAATGAGCAGTTCTTC. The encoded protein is CATSGSYNEQFF.

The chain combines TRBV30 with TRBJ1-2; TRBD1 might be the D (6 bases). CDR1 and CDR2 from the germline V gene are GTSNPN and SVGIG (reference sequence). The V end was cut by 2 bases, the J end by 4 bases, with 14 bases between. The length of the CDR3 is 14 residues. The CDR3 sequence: CAWSRQIGGYGYTF. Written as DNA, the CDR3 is TGTGCCTGGAGTCGGCAGATAGGGGGCTATGGCTACACCTTC. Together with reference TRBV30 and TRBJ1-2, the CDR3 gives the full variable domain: SQTIHQWPATLVQPVGSPLSLECTVEGTSNPNLYWYRQAAGRGLQLLFYSVGIGQISSEVPQNLSASRPQDRQFILSSKKLLLSDSGFYLCAWSRQIGGYGYTFGSGTRLTVV.

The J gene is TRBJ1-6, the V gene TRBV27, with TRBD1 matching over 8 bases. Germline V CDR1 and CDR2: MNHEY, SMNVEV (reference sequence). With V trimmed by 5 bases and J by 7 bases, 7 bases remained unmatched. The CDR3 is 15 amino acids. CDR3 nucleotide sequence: TGTGCCAGCAGTCTAGGACAGGGAACGAATTCACCCCTCCACTTT. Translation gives CASSLGQGTNSPLHF.

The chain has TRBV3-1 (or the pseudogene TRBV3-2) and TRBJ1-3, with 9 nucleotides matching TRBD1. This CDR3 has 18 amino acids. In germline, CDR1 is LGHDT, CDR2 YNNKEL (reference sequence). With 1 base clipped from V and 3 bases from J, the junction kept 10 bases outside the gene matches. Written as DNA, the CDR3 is TGTGCCAGCAGCCAAGTTGAAGATGGGACAGGGATTGGAAACACCATATATTTT. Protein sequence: CASSQVEDGTGIGNTIYF.

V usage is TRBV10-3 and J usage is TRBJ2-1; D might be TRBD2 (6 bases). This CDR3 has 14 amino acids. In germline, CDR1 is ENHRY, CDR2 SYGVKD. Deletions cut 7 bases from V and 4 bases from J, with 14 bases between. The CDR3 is CAITDRAGYNEQFF. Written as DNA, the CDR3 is TGTGCCATCACCGATCGGGCGGGGTACAATGAGCAGTTCTTC.

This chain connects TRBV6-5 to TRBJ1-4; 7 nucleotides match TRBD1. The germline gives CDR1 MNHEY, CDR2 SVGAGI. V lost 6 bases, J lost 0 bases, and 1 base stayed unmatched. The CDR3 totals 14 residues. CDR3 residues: CASRDRTTNEKLFF. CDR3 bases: TGTGCCAGCAGGGACAGGACAACTAATGAAAAACTGTTTTTT.

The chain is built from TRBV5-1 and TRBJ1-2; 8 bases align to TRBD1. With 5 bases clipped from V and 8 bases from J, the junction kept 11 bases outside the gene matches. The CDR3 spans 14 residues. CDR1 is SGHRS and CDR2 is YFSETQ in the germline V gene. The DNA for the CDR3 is TGCGCCAGCAGTCCCGGGACAGGCTGGGGGGGCTACACCTTC. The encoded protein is CASSPGTGWGGYTF. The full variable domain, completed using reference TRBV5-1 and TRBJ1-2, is KAGVTQTPRYLIKTRGQQVTLSCSPISGHRSVSWYQQTPGQGLQFLFEYFSETQRNKGNFPGRFSGRQFSNSRSEMNVSTLELGDSALYLCASSPGTGWGGYTFGSGTRLTVV.

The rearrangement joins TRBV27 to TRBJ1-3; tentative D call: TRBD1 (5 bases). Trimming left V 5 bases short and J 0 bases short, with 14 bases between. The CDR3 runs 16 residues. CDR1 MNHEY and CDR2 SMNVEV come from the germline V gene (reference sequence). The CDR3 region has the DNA TGTGCCAGCAGTCCTCAAAGACAGTTCTCTGGAAACACCATATATTTT. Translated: CASSPQRQFSGNTIYF.

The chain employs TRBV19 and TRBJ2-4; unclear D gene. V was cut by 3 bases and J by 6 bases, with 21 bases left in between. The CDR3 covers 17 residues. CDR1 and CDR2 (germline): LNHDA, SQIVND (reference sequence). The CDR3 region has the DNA TGTGCCAGTAGTATTCTTGCTGGGTCACGGGTAGGAAACATTCAGTACTTC. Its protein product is CASSILAGSRVGNIQYF.

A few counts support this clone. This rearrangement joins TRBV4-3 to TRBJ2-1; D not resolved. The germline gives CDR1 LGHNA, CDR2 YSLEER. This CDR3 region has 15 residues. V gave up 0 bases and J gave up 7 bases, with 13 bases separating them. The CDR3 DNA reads TGCGCCAGCAGCCAAGATGCCCCTCTACTGAATGAGCAGTTCTTC. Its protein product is CASSQDAPLLNEQFF.